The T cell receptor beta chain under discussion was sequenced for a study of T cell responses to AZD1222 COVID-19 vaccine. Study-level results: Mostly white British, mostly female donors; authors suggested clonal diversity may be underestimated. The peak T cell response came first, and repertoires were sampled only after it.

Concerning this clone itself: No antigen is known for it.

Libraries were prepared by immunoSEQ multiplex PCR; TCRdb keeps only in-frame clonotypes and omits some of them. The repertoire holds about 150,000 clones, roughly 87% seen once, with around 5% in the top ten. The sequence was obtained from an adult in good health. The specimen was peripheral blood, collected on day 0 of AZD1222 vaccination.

This CDR3 is CASSLDGKTYEQYF. The CDR3, as DNA: TGCGCCAGCAGCTTGGATGGGAAGACGTACGAGCAGTACTTC. The chain combines TRBV5-1 with TRBJ2-7; D call uncertain. V dropped 0 bases and J dropped 4 bases, with 11 bases sitting between them. CDR1 SGHRS and CDR2 YFSETQ come from the germline V gene. The CDR3 extends over 14 amino acids.